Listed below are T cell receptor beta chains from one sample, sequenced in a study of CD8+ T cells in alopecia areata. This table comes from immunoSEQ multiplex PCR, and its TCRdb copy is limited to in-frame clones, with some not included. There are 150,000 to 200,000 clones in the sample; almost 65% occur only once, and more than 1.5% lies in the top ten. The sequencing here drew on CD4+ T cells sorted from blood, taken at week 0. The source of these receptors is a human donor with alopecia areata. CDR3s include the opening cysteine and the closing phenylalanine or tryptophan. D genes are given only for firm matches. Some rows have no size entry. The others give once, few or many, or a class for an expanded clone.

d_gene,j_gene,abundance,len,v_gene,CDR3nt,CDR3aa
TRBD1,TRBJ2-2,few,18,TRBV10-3,TGTGCCATCAGTGAAGGATGGCCGGGACAGGGGAACACCGGGGAGCTGTTTTTT,CAISEGWPGQGNTGELFF
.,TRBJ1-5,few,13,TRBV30,TGTGCCTGGAGTGGTGGGGATAATCAGCCCCAGCATTTT,CAWSGGDNQPQHF
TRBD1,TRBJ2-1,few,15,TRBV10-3,TGTGCCATCACCCCCACGGGACAGGGAATCGATGAGCAGTTCTTC,CAITPTGQGIDEQFF
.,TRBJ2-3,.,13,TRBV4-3,TGCGCCAGCAGCCAAGCGTTGGCAGATACGCAGTATTTT,CASSQALADTQYF
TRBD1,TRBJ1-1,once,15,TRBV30,TGTGCCTGGAGGAAGGGGGCCATAGGGGCGGCTGAAGCTTTCTTT,CAWRKGAIGAAEAFF
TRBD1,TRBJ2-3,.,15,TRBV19,TGTGCCAGCGCCGGGACAGGGGGAAGCACAGATACGCAGTATTTT,CASAGTGGSTDTQYF
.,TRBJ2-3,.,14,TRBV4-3,TGCGCCAGCAGCCAGCGACTCAGCACAGATACGCAGTATTTT,CASSQRLSTDTQYF
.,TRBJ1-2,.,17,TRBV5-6,TGTGCCAGCAGCTTATTTCTGGTCTCGGGGGGGCCCTATGGCTACACCTTC,CASSLFLVSGGPYGYTF
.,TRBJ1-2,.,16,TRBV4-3,TGCGCCAGCAGCCAAGATGCCCGCATGAAGGACTATGGCTACACCTTC,CASSQDARMKDYGYTF
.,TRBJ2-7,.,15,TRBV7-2,TGTGCCAGCAGTGGAAAGGAGGGGAGCTCCTACGAGCAGTACTTC,CASSGKEGSSYEQYF
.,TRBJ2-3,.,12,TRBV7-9,TGTGCCAGCGGATTAACCACAGATACGCAGTATTTT,CASGLTTDTQYF
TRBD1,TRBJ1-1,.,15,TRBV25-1,TGTGCCAGCAGTGAATTGGCAGGGGGGAGCACTGAAGCTTTCTTT,CASSELAGGSTEAFF
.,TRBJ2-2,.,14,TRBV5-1,TGCGCCAGCAACGACCCCGGCAGCACCGGGGAGCTGTTTTTT,CASNDPGSTGELFF
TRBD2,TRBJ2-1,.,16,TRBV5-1,TGCGCCAGCAGCTTAACCGGGACTAGCGGCTACAATGAGCAGTTCTTC,CASSLTGTSGYNEQFF
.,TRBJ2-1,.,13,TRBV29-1,TGCAGCGTTGAGGAGAGGGTTAGGAATGAGCAGTTCTTC,CSVEERVRNEQFF
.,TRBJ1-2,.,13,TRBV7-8,TGTGCCAGCAGCTTAATGATGGCGACTGGCTACACCTTC,CASSLMMATGYTF
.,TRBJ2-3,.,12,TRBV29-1,TGCAGCGTTGAGAGGGGTATGGGTACGCAGTATTTT,CSVERGMGTQYF
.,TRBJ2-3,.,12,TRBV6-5,TGTGCCAGCAGCCCTGCGGGGGATACGCAGTATTTT,CASSPAGDTQYF
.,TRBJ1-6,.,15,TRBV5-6,TGTGCCAGCAGCGCCCGCGGGGGAGCACAGATACCCCTCCACTTT,CASSARGGAQIPLHF
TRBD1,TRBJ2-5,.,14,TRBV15,TGTGCCACCAGCCCGACAGGGATTAGGGAGACCCAGTACTTC,CATSPTGIRETQYF
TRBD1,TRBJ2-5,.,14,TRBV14,TGTGCCAGCAGCCACAGGGGGCTACAAGAGACCCAGTACTTC,CASSHRGLQETQYF